This TCR beta chain was sequenced in a study of human T cells and chemical hapten exposure (dated by TCRdb to about 2021). Concerning the study at large: For sensitization, 2% DPC in acetone was applied to an approximately 2 cm by approximately 2 cm area of upper inner arm skin. Throughout the study period of roughly 24 weeks, patients also received therapeutic DPC doses to the scalp every week. Patch testing was done on the upper back using Finn chambers containing 0.01% DPC, and results were scored after 6 days according to International Contact Dermatitis Research Group standards. Most of the patients in the cohort were female, and the cohort covered alopecia areata with under or over 50% scalp involvement, alopecia totalis and alopecia universalis. Libraries were pooled for sequencing, and per-sample TCR yields varied mainly because of small differences in library volumes within the pool. This study followed changes in the peripheral blood TCR repertoire in vivo during primary and secondary sensitization of alopecia patients to the hapten diphenylcyclopropenone (DPC). Blood samples were taken from patients before sensitization (week 0) and then at 2, 6 and about 24 weeks after DPC sensitization. Under 30 alopecia patients gave blood for TCR sequencing at one to four time points (pre-sensitization, 2, 6 and 24 weeks). General findings and caveats noted by the study authors: Because all patients had alopecia, a presumed autoimmune disease, the immune response of the patients might differ from that of healthy individuals. The number of TCRs above 1 in 1000 frequency did not change with DPC sensitization; there was no evidence of global repertoire structure alterations. Repeated subsampling changed both the strength of the expansion versus patch-test correlation and the threshold at which that correlation became significant. Expanded TCRs formed significantly more large CDR3 similarity clusters than pre-sensitization or healthy control sets, consistent with antigen-driven responses. A positive correlation was found between the number of PT1 expanded TCRs and patch test score, with significance reached at thresholds 8, 16 and 32 but not 4.

Library preparation employed RACE. The sequencing machine was a NextSeq 500. During library preparation, unique molecular identifiers were attached to individual cDNA molecules so that TCRs could be counted in a quantitative, reproducible way. From each blood RNA sample, both TCR alpha and TCR beta chains were sequenced. In the paper's pipeline: The median number of TCRs per sample was roughly 98,000, ranging from about 23,224 to 690,600. V, J and CDR3 annotation of the TCR reads was carried out using the Decombinator software suite. To make PS versus PT1 abundance plots, every sample was subsampled to the same number of TCRs (28,000). TCRs were defined as expanded if absent before sensitization and observed at least eight times at the 2-week time point. TCRdb reanalyzed the raw reads on its own, using fastp at Q25 for trimming and MiXCR for clone calling, and kept in-frame beta chains. When rows share a CDR3 protein, they turn into one entry using the most common DNA and genes. The V and J calls, along with clone size, are taken from TCRdb and not from the paper's own processing. For this sample the table gives under 95,000 distinct CDR3 sequences, of which 8.5% to 9% were detected only once. Approximately 2.8% of the sample goes to the ten largest clones.

Note on this clonotype: The antigen this receptor binds is unknown. Base qualities are missing; no much larger clone stands one base away.

The sample's time point label, decoded: pre-sensitization, week 0. According to the study, the label for this sample's treatment or condition signals: therapeutic diphenylcyclopropenone sensitization with weekly scalp DPC. At each patch-test visit, blood was drawn before the patch test was applied. Patients were eligible if aged 18 to 70, diagnosed with alopecia and judged suitable for DPC therapy, and pregnant patients were excluded. Total RNA was extracted from unfractionated whole blood that had been collected in Tempus Blood RNA tubes. The CDR3 spans 18 residues, from the cysteine through the phenylalanine. Only CDR3 DNA remains: 54 bases, in frame from the first base. CDR1 and CDR2 (ENHRY, SYGVKD) derive from the germline V gene. V is trimmed back by 4 bases and J by 0 bases, and the junction contains 3 bases that no gene match accounts for.

The clonotype was recovered from a middle-aged man with alopecia areata. Some clones in this sample may be carry-over from other donors' samples. The V gene is TRBV10-3 and the J gene is TRBJ2-1; TRBD2 aligns with 16 central bases. The source material was whole blood, sampled in connection with sensitization to the hapten diphenylcyclopropenone (DPC). DNA sequence: TGTGCCATCAGTGGGGGACTAGCGGGGGGGAGCTCCTACAATGAGCAGTTCTTC. The encoded protein is CAISGGLAGGSSYNEQFF.